These T cell receptor beta chains were read from a single sample in a study of T cell responses to AZD1222 COVID-19 vaccine. Here immunoSEQ multiplex PCR was the method, and the copy in TCRdb shows in-frame clones only, minus some. There are more than 45,000 clones in the sample; about four fifths occur only once, and roughly a quarter lies in the top ten. Sequences were derived from peripheral blood, sampled on day 0 of AZD1222 vaccination. All receptors derive from an adult in good health. Both conserved end residues are part of each CDR3. D genes are given only for firm matches.

cdr3_length	v_call	d_call	j_call	cdr3_aa	cdr3_nt
17	TRBV7-9	.	TRBJ2-3	CASSSSLDSRSPDTQYF	TGTGCCAGCAGCTCCAGCTTGGACTCCCGGAGCCCAGATACGCAGTATTTT
12	TRBV2	TRBD1	TRBJ2-7	CASSGDSYEQYF	TGTGCCAGCAGTGGGGACAGCTACGAGCAGTACTTC
12	TRBV30	.	TRBJ1-6	CAWSVGVSPLHF	TGTGCCTGGAGTGTAGGGGTTTCACCCCTCCACTTT
14	TRBV27	.	TRBJ1-5	CASSPHAGGQPQHF	TGTGCCAGCAGTCCACACGCGGGGGGACAGCCCCAGCATTTT
12	TRBV29-1	.	TRBJ2-2	CSVEEVTGELFF	TGCAGCGTGGAGGAGGTTACCGGGGAGCTGTTTTTT
14	TRBV7-2	.	TRBJ2-3	CASSLVRSTDTQYF	TGTGCCAGCAGCTTAGTCCGCTCCACAGATACGCAGTATTTT
13	TRBV28	.	TRBJ2-3	CASSLLSTDTQYF	TGTGCCAGCAGTTTACTCTCCACAGATACGCAGTATTTT
11	TRBV28	.	TRBJ1-4	CASTGDEKLFF	TGTGCCAGCACCGGAGATGAAAAACTGTTTTTT
12	TRBV7-8	.	TRBJ2-3	CASSLRADTQYF	TGTGCCAGCAGCTTAAGAGCAGATACGCAGTATTTT
16	TRBV5-4	TRBD1	TRBJ1-1	CASSWGDRGGITEAFF	TGTGCCAGCAGCTGGGGAGACAGGGGAGGGATAACTGAAGCTTTCTTT
15	TRBV18	TRBD1	TRBJ1-5	CASSPGQGFNQPQHF	TGTGCCAGCTCACCAGGACAGGGCTTCAATCAGCCCCAGCATTTT